Listed below are T cell receptor beta chains from one sample, sequenced in a study of cytomegalovirus exposure and HLA in healthy donors. The method was immunoSEQ multiplex PCR; TCRdb's version includes in-frame clones alone and lacks a portion of them. In the table there are roughly 50,000 clones, 82% of which are singletons. Sequencing input: PBMCs. The source of these receptors is a woman aged 18-30 years in good health and CMV-seronegative. The CDR3 runs from the conserved cysteine through the conserved F or W. Fields, in order: V gene, J gene, CDR3 protein.

V gene: TRBV7-2; J gene: TRBJ2-1; CDR3 protein: CASSLVYLAGGYNEQFF
V gene: TRBV5-4; J gene: TRBJ2-7; CDR3 protein: CASSSLAGGLYEQYF
V gene: TRBV9; J gene: TRBJ2-1; CDR3 protein: CASSVRTSGMYEQFF
V gene: TRBV5-1; J gene: TRBJ2-7; CDR3 protein: CASSSRQGASEQYF
V gene: TRBV5-4; J gene: TRBJ2-1; CDR3 protein: CASSLVPRGRGNEQFF
V gene: TRBV7-3; J gene: TRBJ2-1; CDR3 protein: CASSPDGLAGREEQFF
V gene: TRBV5-1; J gene: TRBJ1-1; CDR3 protein: CASSPQTGVGTEAFF
V gene: TRBV28; J gene: TRBJ1-1; CDR3 protein: CASRQQDTEAFF
V gene: TRBV6-5; J gene: TRBJ2-7; CDR3 protein: CARCGGGRYEQYF
V gene: TRBV5-1; J gene: TRBJ2-1; CDR3 protein: CASSQPGTGTNEQFF
V gene: TRBV20-1; J gene: TRBJ1-2; CDR3 protein: CSAPGQGLYTF
V gene: TRBV28; J gene: TRBJ2-3; CDR3 protein: CASSLSKTSKVTDTQYF
V gene: TRBV30; J gene: TRBJ1-6; CDR3 protein: CAWRRDRGWSPLHF
V gene: TRBV7-2; J gene: TRBJ2-7; CDR3 protein: CASSFGQGGAYEQYF
V gene: TRBV9; J gene: TRBJ2-1; CDR3 protein: CASSNILAGGPYEQFF
V gene: TRBV9; J gene: .; CDR3 protein: CASSSGGSSYEQYF
V gene: TRBV23-1; J gene: TRBJ2-3; CDR3 protein: CASSPSTGNRADTQYF
V gene: TRBV27; J gene: TRBJ1-5; CDR3 protein: CASSYRGNQPQHF
V gene: TRBV10-1; J gene: TRBJ2-1; CDR3 protein: CASSGASGRNEQFF
V gene: TRBV7-9; J gene: TRBJ1-6; CDR3 protein: CASAPGGSPLHF
V gene: TRBV19; J gene: TRBJ2-1; CDR3 protein: CASSAPGLVNDEQFF
V gene: TRBV19; J gene: TRBJ1-2; CDR3 protein: CASSIVTGLLYGYTF
V gene: TRBV19; J gene: TRBJ1-5; CDR3 protein: CASSPYRVYGNQPQHF
V gene: TRBV6-1; J gene: TRBJ2-5; CDR3 protein: CASRGSGSETQYF
V gene: TRBV11-1; J gene: TRBJ2-6; CDR3 protein: CASSPDLSGANVLTF
V gene: TRBV11-2; J gene: TRBJ1-3; CDR3 protein: CASSLIADSGNTIYF
V gene: TRBV5-4; J gene: TRBJ2-1; CDR3 protein: CASSLELADYNEQFF